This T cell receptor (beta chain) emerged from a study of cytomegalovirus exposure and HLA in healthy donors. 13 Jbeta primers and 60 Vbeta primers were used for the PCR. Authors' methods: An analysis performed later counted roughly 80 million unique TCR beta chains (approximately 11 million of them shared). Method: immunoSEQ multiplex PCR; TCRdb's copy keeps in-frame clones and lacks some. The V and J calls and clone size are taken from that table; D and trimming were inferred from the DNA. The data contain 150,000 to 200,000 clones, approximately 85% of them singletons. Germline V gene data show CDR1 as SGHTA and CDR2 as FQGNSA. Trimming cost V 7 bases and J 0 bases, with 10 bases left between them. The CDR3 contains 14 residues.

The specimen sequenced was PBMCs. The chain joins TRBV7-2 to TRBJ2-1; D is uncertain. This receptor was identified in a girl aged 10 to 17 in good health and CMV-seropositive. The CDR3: CASTQVLSYNEQFF. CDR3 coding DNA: TGTGCCAGCACCCAGGTTCTCTCCTACAATGAGCAGTTCTTC.